The TCR beta chain under discussion was sequenced for a study of memory CD4+ T cells and cytomegalovirus serostatus. Study in general: Donors were healthy Belgian adults, several CMV seropositive and 24 seronegative.

Authors' methods: Out-of-frame sequences were removed, leaving a few million distinct TCRbeta sequences. Repertoires were generated with immunoSEQ multiplex PCR, while TCRdb's copy carries only in-frame clones and drops some. That table is the source of V, J and clone size, and D and trimming were worked out from the DNA. The sample includes about 56,000 clones, 82% of them seen just once. Single viable CD3+CD4+CD8-CD45RO+ cells were sorted as the memory CD4+ T cells. After thawing, CD4+ T cells were positively selected. In its sample, this clone was seen once. The CDR3 spans 16 residues. V was cut by 0 bases and J by 3 bases, with 15 bases left in between. Germline CDR1 is SGHRS and CDR2 is YFSETQ.

This sequence was found in an adult in good health and CMV-seronegative. The source material was memory CD4+ T cells from blood. The rearrangement joins TRBV5-1 to TRBJ1-1; D perhaps matches TRBD1 (5 bases). The CDR3, as DNA: TGCGCCAGCAGCTTGGCCAGGTCAGGGAAGGACACTGAAGCTTTCTTT. Encoded protein: CASSLARSGKDTEAFF. The variable domain in full, with the rest retrieved from reference TRBV5-1 and TRBJ1-1, is KAGVTQTPRYLIKTRGQQVTLSCSPISGHRSVSWYQQTPGQGLQFLFEYFSETQRNKGNFPGRFSGRQFSNSRSEMNVSTLELGDSALYLCASSLARSGKDTEAFFGQGTRLTVV.